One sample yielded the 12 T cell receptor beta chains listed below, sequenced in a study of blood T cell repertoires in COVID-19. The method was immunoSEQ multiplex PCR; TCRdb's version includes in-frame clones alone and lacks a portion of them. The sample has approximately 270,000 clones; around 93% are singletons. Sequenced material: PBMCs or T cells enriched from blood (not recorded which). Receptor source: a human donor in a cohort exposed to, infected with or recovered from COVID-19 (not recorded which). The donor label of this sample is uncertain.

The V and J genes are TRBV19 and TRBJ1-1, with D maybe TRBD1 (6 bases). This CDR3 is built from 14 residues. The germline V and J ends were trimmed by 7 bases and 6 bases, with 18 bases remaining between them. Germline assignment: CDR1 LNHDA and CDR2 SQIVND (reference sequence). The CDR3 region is CASTPRDTQPEAFF. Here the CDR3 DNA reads TGTGCCAGTACTCCCCGGGACACCCAACCTGAAGCTTTCTTT.

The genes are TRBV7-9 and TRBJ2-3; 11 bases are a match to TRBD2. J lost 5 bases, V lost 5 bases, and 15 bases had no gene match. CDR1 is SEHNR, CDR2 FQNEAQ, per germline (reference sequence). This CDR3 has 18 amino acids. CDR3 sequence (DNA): TGTGCCAGCAGCCTGAGACGAACTAGCGGGGGAGGGATAGATACGCAGTATTTT. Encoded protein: CASSLRRTSGGGIDTQYF.

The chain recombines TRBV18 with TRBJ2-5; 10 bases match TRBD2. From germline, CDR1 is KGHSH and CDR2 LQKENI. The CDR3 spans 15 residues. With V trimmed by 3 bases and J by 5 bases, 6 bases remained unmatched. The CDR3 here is CASSPKGTSVETQYF. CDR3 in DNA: TGTGCCAGCTCACCCAAAGGGACTAGCGTTGAGACCCAGTACTTC.

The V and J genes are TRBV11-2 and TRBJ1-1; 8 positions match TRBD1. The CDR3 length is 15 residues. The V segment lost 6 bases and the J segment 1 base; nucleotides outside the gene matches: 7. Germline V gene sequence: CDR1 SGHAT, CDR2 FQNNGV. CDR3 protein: CASRSRGQGNTEAFF. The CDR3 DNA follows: TGTGCCAGCAGGTCCCGAGGACAGGGGAACACTGAAGCTTTCTTT. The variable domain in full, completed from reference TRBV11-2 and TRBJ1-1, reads EAGVAQSPRYKIIEKRQSVAFWCNPISGHATLYWYQQILGQGPKLLIQFQNNGVVDDSQLPKDRFSAERLKGVDSTLKIQPAKLEDSAVYLCASRSRGQGNTEAFFGQGTRLTVV.

This CDR3 reads CASSLEGVLGTEAFF. In nucleotides, the CDR3 is TGCGCCAGCAGCTTGGAAGGGGTCCTTGGGACTGAAGCTTTCTTT. The chain employs TRBV5-1 and TRBJ1-1; tentatively, D is TRBD1 (5 bases). There are 15 residues in the CDR3. V dropped 0 bases and J dropped 5 bases, with 14 bases sitting between them. The V gene's germline CDR1 is SGHRS and CDR2 YFSETQ.

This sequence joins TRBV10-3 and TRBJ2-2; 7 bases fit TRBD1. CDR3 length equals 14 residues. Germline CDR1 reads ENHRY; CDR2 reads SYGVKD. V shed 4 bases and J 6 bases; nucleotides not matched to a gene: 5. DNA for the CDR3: TGTGCCATCAGTGGGACAGGCGCCCCCGGGGAGCTGTTTTTT. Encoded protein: CAISGTGAPGELFF.

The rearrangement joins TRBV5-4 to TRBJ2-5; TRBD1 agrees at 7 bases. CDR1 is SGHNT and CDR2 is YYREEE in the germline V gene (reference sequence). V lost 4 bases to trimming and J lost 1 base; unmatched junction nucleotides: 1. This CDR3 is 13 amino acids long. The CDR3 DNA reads TGTGCCAGCAGCCGGGACAGCCAAGAGACCCAGTACTTC. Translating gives CASSRDSQETQYF.

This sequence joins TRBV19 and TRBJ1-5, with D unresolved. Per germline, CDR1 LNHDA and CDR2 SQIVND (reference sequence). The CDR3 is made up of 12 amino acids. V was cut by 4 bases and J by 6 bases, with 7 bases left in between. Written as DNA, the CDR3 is TGTGCCAGTAGTAAATCAGTTCAGCCCCAGCATTTT. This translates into CASSKSVQPQHF.

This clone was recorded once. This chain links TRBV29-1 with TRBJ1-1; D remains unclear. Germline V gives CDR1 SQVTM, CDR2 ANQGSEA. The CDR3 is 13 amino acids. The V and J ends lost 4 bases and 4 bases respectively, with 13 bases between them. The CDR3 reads CSVGGSGVTEAFF. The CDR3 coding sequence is TGCAGCGTTGGAGGGTCGGGAGTCACTGAAGCTTTCTTT.

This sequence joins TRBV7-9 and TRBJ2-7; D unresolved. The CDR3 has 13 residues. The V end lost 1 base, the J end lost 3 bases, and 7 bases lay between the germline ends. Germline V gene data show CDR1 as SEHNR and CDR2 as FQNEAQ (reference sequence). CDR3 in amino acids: CASSLEYGYEQYF. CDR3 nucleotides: TGTGCCAGCAGCTTAGAATACGGCTACGAGCAGTACTTC. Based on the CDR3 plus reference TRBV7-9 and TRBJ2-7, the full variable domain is DTGVSQNPRHKITKRGQNVTFRCDPISEHNRLYWYRQTLGQGPEFLTYFQNEAQLEKSRLLSDRFSAERPKGSFSTLEIQRTEQGDSAMYLCASSLEYGYEQYFGPGTRLTVT.

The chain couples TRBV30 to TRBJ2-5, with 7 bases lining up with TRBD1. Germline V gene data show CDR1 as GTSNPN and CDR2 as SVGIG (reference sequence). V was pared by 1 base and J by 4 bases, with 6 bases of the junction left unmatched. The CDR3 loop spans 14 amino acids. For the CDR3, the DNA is TGTGCCTGGAGTGCGGGGACAGTATCAGAGACCCAGTACTTC. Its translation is CAWSAGTVSETQYF.

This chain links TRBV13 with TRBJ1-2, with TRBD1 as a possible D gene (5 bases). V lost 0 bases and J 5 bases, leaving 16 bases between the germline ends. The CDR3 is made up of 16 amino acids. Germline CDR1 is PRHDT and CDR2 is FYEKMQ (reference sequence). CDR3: CASSLGRSRDYYGYTF. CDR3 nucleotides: TGTGCCAGCAGCTTAGGCCGGTCCAGGGATTATTATGGCTACACCTTC.